These T cell receptor beta chains were read from a single sample in a study of identical twins. TCRdb ran MiXCR on the 5' RACE reads and lists one entry per CDR3 protein. The sample includes 600,000 to 850,000 distinct CDR3 sequences, around a sixth of them seen just once. These data were also reused for a study on T cells expressing NK-cell markers.

Source material: PBMCs. The origin of the receptors is a woman between 18 and 30 years old in good health. CDR3s include the opening cysteine and the closing phenylalanine or tryptophan.

v_call,cdr3_aa
TRBV5-6,CASSLRVGEQFF
TRBV6-5,CAVRAQVHEQYF
TRBV20-1,CSASRRLSSYNEQFF
TRBV4-3,CASSRRLDGSGEQYF
TRBV24-1,CATSDYRGRQPQHF
TRBV7-2,CASSFLLPGQGDGYTF
TRBV5-1,CASGADRAGMGSPLHF
TRBV20-1,CSGRPGGTDTQYF
TRBV20-1,CSARASGKVETQYF
TRBV4-3,CASSQDFLGTEAFF
TRBV7-9,CASGKGTENTEAFF
TRBV10-3,CAISEGGTGRGETQYF
TRBV6-5,CASSFRGRVNRGYTF
TRBV7-2,CASSRPGPWRSFF
TRBV7-9,CASSHTGTGRYEQYF
TRBV27,CASSSPAGGPYNEQFF
TRBV12-3/TRBV12-4,CASSPSSGTYNEQFF
TRBV12-5,CASGFTVYEQYF
TRBV5-5,CASSPSGRYYEQYF
TRBV20-1,CSGTPWTSARNDTFF
TRBV11-2,CASSQPHNEQFF
TRBV5-6,CASSPEDRMNEQYF
TRBV6-1,CASSHNPTAYGYTF
TRBV7-9,CASSLIPDSPLHF
TRBV29-1,CSVEEQRLNYGYTF
TRBV3-1,CASSQGKSYHGYTF
TRBV5-6,CASSLNRGNEQFF
TRBV12-3/TRBV12-4,CASSYTGNWEAFF
TRBV5-1,CASSLISEQYF
TRBV6-2/TRBV6-3,CASSSTESRGIQYF
TRBV5-1,CASSLGTGRGTDTQYF
TRBV14,CASSQLGHLANVLTF
TRBV9,CASSPRGGGRGEQFF
TRBV6-2/TRBV6-3,CASSRSHRGEPQHF
TRBV5-1,CASSLGDRPDTDTQYF
TRBV5-1,CASSFGVADSTDTQYF
TRBV20-1,CSAETDYNEQFF
TRBV20-1,CSARPGRLSSYEQYF
TRBV29-1,CSVRRDRRETQYF
TRBV7-6,CASSSERELYVQETQYF
TRBV12-3/TRBV12-4,CASSWIAGEGNEQFF
TRBV7-7,CASSVGRVDGELFF
TRBV5-1,CASSRERGNEQFF
TRBV5-4,CASGETGTQETQYF
TRBV10-3,CAARGGVENEQFF
TRBV6-2/TRBV6-3,CASSQSRNQPQHF
TRBV5-6,CASRRRGGYNEQFF
TRBV12-3/TRBV12-4,CASNPPSGGLYNEQFF
TRBV11-3,CASSLFRDTDTQYF
TRBV5-1,CASSLPSRREGTEAFF
TRBV5-1,CASSLVSAQETQYF
TRBV6-1,CASRRPGLGGEAFF
TRBV4-3,CASSQERGAPLHF
TRBV2,CASSERQINYGYTF